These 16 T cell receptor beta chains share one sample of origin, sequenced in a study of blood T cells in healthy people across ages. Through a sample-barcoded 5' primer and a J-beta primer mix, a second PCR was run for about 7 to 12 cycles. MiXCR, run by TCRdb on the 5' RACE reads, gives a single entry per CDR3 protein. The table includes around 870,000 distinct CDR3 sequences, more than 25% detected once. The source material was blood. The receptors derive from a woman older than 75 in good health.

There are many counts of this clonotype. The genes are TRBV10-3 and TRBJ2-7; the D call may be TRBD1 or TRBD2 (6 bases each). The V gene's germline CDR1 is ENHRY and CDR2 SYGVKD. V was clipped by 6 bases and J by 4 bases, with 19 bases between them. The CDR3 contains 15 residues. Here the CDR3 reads CAISAEQGLVYEQYF. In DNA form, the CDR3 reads TGTGCCATCAGCGCAGAACAGGGACTGGTGTACGAGCAGTACTTC.

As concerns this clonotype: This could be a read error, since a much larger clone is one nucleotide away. DNA of the CDR3: TGTGCCAGCAGTAACCACGAGACAGTTCTGAACTACAATGAGCAGTACTTC. Encoded protein: CASSNHETVLNYNEQYF. The rearrangement uses TRBV6-5 and TRBJ2-1; TRBD1 is a possible D gene (5 bases). The J call could be wrong; TRBJ2-7 is a better fit for the DNA end. Germline V lookup: CDR1 MNHEY, CDR2 SVGAGI. This CDR3 contains 17 residues.

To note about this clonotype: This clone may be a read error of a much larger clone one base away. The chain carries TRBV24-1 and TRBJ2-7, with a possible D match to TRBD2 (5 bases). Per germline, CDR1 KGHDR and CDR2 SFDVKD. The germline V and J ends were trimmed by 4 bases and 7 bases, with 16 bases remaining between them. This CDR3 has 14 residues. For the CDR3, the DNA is TGTGCCACCAGTGACGGACTTATTGACAATGAGCAGTACTTC. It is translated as CATSDGLIDNEQYF.

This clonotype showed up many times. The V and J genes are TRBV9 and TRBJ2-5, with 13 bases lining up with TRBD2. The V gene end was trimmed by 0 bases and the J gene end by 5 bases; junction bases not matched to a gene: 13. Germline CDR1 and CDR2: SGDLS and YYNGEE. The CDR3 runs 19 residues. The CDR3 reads CASSVGSQPGLAGLETQYF. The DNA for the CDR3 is TGTGCCAGCAGCGTAGGAAGCCAGCCGGGACTAGCGGGGCTGGAGACCCAGTACTTC.

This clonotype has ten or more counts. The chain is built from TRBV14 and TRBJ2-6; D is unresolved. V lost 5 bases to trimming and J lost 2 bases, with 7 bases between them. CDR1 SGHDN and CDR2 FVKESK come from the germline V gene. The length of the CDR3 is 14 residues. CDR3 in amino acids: CASSSSPGANVLTF. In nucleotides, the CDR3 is TGTGCCAGCAGCTCCAGTCCTGGGGCCAACGTCCTGACTTTC.

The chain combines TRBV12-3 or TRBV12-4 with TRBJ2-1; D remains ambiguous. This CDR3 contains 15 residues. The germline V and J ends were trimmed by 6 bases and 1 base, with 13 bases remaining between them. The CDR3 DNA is TGTGCCAGCAGCCCGACCCTGATGTCCTACAATGAGCAGTTCTTC. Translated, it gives CASSPTLMSYNEQFF.

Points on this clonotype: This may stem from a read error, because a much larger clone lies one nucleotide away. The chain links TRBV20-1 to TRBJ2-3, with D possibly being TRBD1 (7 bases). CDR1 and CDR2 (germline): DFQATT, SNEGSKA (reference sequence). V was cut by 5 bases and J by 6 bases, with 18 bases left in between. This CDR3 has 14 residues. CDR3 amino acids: CSAFTSRGADTQYF. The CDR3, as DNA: TGCAGTGCTTTCACTAGCAGGGGGGCCGATACGCAGTATTTT.

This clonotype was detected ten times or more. The CDR3 nucleotides read TGCGCCAGCAGCACCAGACAGCCCGGACAGGCTGCAACTAATGAAAAACTGTTTTTT. Translation: CASSTRQPGQAATNEKLFF. This chain uses TRBV4-3 with TRBJ1-4, with 7 bases identical to TRBD1. This CDR3 is built from 19 residues. The germline V gene has CDR1 LGHNA and CDR2 YSLEER. V lost 5 bases, J lost 0 bases, and 15 bases stayed unmatched.

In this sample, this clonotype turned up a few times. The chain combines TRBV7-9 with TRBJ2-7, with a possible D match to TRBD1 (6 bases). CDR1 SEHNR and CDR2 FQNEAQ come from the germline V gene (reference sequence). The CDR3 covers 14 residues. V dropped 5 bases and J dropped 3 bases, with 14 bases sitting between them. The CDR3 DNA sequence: TGTGCCAGCAGCCGTAATACAGGGTTCTACGAGCAGTACTTC. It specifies CASSRNTGFYEQYF. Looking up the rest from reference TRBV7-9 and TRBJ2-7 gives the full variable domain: DTGVSQNPRHKITKRGQNVTFRCDPISEHNRLYWYRQTLGQGPEFLTYFQNEAQLEKSRLLSDRFSAERPKGSFSTLEIQRTEQGDSAMYLCASSRNTGFYEQYFGPGTRLTVT.

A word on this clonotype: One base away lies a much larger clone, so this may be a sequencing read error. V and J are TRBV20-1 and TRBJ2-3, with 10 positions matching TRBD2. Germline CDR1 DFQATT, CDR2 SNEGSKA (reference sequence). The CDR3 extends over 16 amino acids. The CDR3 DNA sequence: TGCAATGCTAGTGACCTACTAGCGGGGAGCACAGATACGCAGTATTTT. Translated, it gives CNASDLLAGSTDTQYF.

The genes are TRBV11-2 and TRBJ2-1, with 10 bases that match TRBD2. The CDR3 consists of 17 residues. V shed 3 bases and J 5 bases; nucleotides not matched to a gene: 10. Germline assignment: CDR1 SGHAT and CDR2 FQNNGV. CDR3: CASSLPRLAGVHNEQFF. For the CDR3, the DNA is TGTGCCAGCAGCTTGCCCCGGCTAGCGGGAGTACACAATGAGCAGTTCTTC.

CDR3 nucleotides: TGTGCCAGCAGTCCAGGACAGGGGGCGTTTAAACTGTTTTTT. Translation gives CASSPGQGAFKLFF. J is TRBJ1-4 and V is TRBV12-3 or TRBV12-4; 11 nucleotides agree with TRBD1. Trimming cost V 5 bases and J 11 bases; bases outside gene matches: 7. This CDR3 has 14 residues.

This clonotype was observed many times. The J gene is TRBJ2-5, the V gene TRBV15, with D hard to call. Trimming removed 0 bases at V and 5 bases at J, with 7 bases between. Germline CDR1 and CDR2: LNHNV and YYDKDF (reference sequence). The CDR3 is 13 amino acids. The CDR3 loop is CATSRDPRETQYF. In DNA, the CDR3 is TGTGCCACCAGCAGAGATCCCCGGGAGACCCAGTACTTC.

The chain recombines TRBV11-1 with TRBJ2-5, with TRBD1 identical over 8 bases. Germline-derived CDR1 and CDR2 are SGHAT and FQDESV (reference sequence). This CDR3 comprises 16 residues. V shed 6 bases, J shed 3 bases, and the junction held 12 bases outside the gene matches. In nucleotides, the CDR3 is TGTGCCAGCAGTTTTAAGCCGGGACAGGTAGAAGAGACCCAGTACTTC. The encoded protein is CASSFKPGQVEETQYF.

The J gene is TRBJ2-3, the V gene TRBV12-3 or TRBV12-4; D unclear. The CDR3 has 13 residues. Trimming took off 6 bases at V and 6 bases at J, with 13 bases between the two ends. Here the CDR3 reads CASSSLGWDTQYF. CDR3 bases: TGTGCCAGCAGCTCATTGGGGTGGGATACGCAGTATTTT.

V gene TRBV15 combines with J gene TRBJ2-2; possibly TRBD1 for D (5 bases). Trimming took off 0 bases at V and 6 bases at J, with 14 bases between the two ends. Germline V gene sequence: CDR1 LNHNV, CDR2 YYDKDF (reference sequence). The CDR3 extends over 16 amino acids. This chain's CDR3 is CATSRDQGVISGELFF. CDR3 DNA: TGTGCCACCAGCAGAGATCAGGGCGTAATCTCCGGGGAGCTGTTTTTT. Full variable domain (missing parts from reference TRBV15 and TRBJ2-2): DAMVIQNPRYQVTQFGKPVTLSCSQTLNHNVMYWYQQKSSQAPKLLFHYYDKDFNNEADTPDNFQSRRPNTSFCFLDIRSPGLGDTAMYLCATSRDQGVISGELFFGEGSRLTVL.